These T cell receptor beta chains were read from a single sample in a study of naive and memory T cell subsets. TCRdb itself ran the 5' RACE reads through MiXCR, one entry per CDR3 protein. Here the sample spans approximately 32,000 distinct CDR3 sequences, around 15% being singletons. The receptors stem from a female donor in good health. CDR3s include the opening cysteine and the closing phenylalanine or tryptophan. D genes are given only for firm matches.

v_call	d_call	j_call	cdr3_aa
TRBV2	TRBD2	TRBJ2-7	CASSPGGGDYEQYF
TRBV29-1	.	TRBJ2-4	CSVVKNIQYF
TRBV4-2	TRBD2	TRBJ2-7	CASSQESLADGEQYF
TRBV19	TRBD2	TRBJ2-5	CASRRSSGGETQYF
TRBV6-5	TRBD1	TRBJ2-2	CASSYSGQWNTGELFF
TRBV7-2	.	TRBJ1-2	CASSSGVYGYTF
TRBV20-1	TRBD2	TRBJ2-5	CSASKRGQETQYF
TRBV4-1	.	TRBJ2-6	CASSQDWARVAPGANVLTF
TRBV20-1	.	TRBJ2-7	CSAERDNRDLHEQYF
TRBV29-1	.	TRBJ2-3	CSSGPTSTDTQYF
TRBV29-1	.	TRBJ2-3	CSVETVLADTQYF
TRBV18	.	TRBJ1-1	CASSPPGRAETEAFF
TRBV6-2/TRBV6-3	TRBD2	TRBJ2-1	CASSFASGGADSYNEQFF
TRBV6-5	.	TRBJ2-6	CASSYDKPGANVLTF
TRBV20-1	TRBD2	TRBJ2-3	CSARGPGLAGRTDTQYF
TRBV20-1	.	TRBJ1-1	CSAREGGLTEAFF
TRBV6-1	.	TRBJ1-1	CASRQRNTEAFF
TRBV7-8	.	TRBJ2-1	CASSLVSAGHEQFF
TRBV12-3/TRBV12-4	TRBD2	TRBJ2-5	CASSLGLAVYETQYF
TRBV6-5	.	TRBJ2-3	CASSFPRSGQDTQYF
TRBV20-1	.	TRBJ2-1	CSAYRHSSYNEQFF
TRBV20-1	.	TRBJ2-4	CSARAWTGTPAKNIQYF
TRBV12-3/TRBV12-4	TRBD1	TRBJ1-1	CASTLRVAGGMNTEAFF
TRBV7-2	TRBD2	TRBJ2-1	CASSLDSTSGQAFF
TRBV10-1	TRBD2	TRBJ2-3	CASSGAGGLAGGLADTQYF
TRBV12-3/TRBV12-4	.	TRBJ2-1	CASSVGSYNEQFF
TRBV25-1	.	TRBJ1-6	CASSGSTGFNSPLHF
TRBV6-1	TRBD2	TRBJ2-2	CASSEIQGGTGELFF
TRBV7-2	TRBD2	TRBJ2-3	CASSLGGSGGTDTQYF
TRBV4-2	.	TRBJ2-5	CASSQESTTQQETQYF
TRBV20-1	.	TRBJ2-1	CSARESGGATYNEQFF
TRBV7-9	TRBD1	TRBJ1-5	CASSLAGTGRLQPQHF
TRBV6-2/TRBV6-3	.	TRBJ2-3	CASSYGDGGTDTQYF
TRBV20-1	TRBD2	TRBJ2-5	CSASWTSDGETQYF
TRBV6-5	TRBD1	TRBJ1-2	CASSYSTGFRYTF
TRBV19	.	TRBJ1-1	CASSIDFVGEAFF
TRBV12-3/TRBV12-4	.	TRBJ2-1	CASSSVQGEQFF
TRBV10-1	TRBD1	TRBJ2-5	CASSVFPGGETQYF